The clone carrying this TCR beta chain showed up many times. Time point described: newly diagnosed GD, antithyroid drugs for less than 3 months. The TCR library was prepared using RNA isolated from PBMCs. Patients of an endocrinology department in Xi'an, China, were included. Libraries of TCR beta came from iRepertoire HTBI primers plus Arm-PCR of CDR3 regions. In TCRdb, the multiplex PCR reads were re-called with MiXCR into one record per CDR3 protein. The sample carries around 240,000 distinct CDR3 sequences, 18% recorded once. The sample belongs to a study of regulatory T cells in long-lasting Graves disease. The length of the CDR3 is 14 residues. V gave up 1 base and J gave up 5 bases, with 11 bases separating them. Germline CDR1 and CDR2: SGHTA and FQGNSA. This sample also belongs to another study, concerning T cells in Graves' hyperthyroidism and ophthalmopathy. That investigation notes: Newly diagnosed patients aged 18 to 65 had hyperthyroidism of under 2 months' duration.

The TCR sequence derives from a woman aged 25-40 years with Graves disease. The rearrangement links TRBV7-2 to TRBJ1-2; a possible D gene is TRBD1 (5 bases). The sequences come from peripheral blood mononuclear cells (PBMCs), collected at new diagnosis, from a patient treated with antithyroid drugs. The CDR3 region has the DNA TGTGCCAGCAGCTTAGAGCGGGGGAGGTATGGCTACACCTTC. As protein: CASSLERGRYGYTF.